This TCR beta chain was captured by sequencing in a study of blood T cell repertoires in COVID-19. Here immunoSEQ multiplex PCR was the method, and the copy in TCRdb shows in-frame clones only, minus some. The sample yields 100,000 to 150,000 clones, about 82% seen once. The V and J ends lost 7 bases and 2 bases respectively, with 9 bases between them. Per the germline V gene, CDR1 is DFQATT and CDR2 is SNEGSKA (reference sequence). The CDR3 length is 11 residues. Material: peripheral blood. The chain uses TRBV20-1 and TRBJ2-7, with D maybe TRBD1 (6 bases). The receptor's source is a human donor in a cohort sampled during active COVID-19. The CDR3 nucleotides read TGCAGTGTATCAGGGGCCTACGAGCAGTACTTC. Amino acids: CSVSGAYEQYF.